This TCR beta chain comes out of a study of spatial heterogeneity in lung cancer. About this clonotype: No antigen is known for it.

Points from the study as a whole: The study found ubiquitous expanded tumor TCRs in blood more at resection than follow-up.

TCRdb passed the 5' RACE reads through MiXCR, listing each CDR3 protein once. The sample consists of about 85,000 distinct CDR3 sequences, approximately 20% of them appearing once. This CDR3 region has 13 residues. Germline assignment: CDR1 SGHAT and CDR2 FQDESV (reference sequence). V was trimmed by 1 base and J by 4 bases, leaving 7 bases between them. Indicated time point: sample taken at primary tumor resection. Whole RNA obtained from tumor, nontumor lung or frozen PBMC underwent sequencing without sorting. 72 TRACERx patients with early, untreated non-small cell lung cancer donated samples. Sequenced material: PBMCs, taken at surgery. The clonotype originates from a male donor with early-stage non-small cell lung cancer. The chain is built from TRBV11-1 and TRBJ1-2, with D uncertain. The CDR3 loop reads CASSLGTVYGYTF. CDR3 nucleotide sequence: TGTGCCAGCAGCTTAGGGACCGTCTATGGCTACACCTTC.